The entry below gives a single TCR beta chain sequence along with its context. The antigen is not known. CDR1 is MNHEY, CDR2 SMNVEV, per germline (reference sequence). V trimming: 4 bases; J trimming: 0 bases; junction bases outside the gene matches: 5. The CDR3 covers 15 residues. This record comes from a study of OX40 agonist ivuxolimab in advanced cancers. Turning to the study itself: Partial responses were observed in three patients, of whom one had hepatocellular carcinoma and two had cutaneous melanoma. Overall study findings and caveats: There was clonal expansion of CD4+ and CD8+ blood T cells by week 6 at 0.1 to 3.0 mg/kg. Among patients with partial responses at 0.1-3.0 mg/kg, clonal expansion was among the lowest.

Only in-frame clones appear in the TCRdb table, and some are missing; sequencing was by immunoSEQ multiplex PCR. The sample lists some 78,000 clones, around 87% occurring once. Sequences were derived from CD4+ or CD8+ T cells sorted from blood, sampled in a trial of the OX40 agonist ivuxolimab. This chain connects TRBV27 to TRBJ2-7; 8 bases align to TRBD1. The source is an adult with an advanced solid tumor such as melanoma, head and neck, liver or kidney cancer. The CDR3 spells CASSSLDRDSYEQYF. CDR3 nucleotide sequence: TGTGCCAGCAGTTCCTTGGACAGGGACTCCTACGAGCAGTACTTC.